The present T cell receptor (beta chain) was sequenced within a study of identifying expanded T cells in peripheral blood. During the collection period, no donor immune events like infections were recorded. This CDR3 is 16 amino acids long. V was trimmed by 0 bases and J by 0 bases, leaving 10 bases between them. Germline assignment: CDR1 SGHRS and CDR2 YFSETQ. Points from the study as a whole: Approximately two-week clone count variance significantly increased as total template count grew.

Profiling relied on immunoSEQ multiplex PCR, and the TCRdb table lists in-frame clones only, not all of them. The sample consists of fewer than 130,000 clones, around 89% of them appearing once. As regards this clone: What it recognizes is unknown.

The receptor was isolated from a person aged 18-70 years in good health. The specimen was blood. The chain has TRBV5-1 and TRBJ2-1; perhaps D is TRBD1 or TRBD2 (5 bases each). The CDR3 loop is CASSLAGPDSYNEQFF. Here the CDR3 DNA reads TGCGCCAGCAGCTTGGCGGGGCCAGACTCCTACAATGAGCAGTTCTTC. The full variable domain, its missing parts supplied by reference TRBV5-1 and TRBJ2-1, is KAGVTQTPRYLIKTRGQQVTLSCSPISGHRSVSWYQQTPGQGLQFLFEYFSETQRNKGNFPGRFSGRQFSNSRSEMNVSTLELGDSALYLCASSLAGPDSYNEQFFGPGTRLTVL.